A single sample is the source of the 27 T cell receptor beta chains below, sequenced in a study of blood T cell repertoires in COVID-19. Assay: immunoSEQ multiplex PCR; the TCRdb copy retains only in-frame clones and omits some. The table lists roughly 110,000 clones, 60% to 85% of them singletons. The specimen sequenced was peripheral blood. Source of these receptors: a man between 65 and 79 years old with acute or convalescent COVID-19.

This clone was detected many times. The chain links TRBV7-8 to TRBJ2-7, with TRBD1 identical over 10 bases. This CDR3 region has 16 residues. J lost 4 bases, V lost 1 base, and 7 bases had no gene match. The V gene's germline CDR1 is SGHVS and CDR2 FQNEAQ. The DNA for the CDR3 is TGTGCCAGCAGCTTAGGGGGGGGACAGGGGCGGTACGAGCAGTACTTC. Translating it yields CASSLGGGQGRYEQYF.

For the CDR3, the DNA is TGTGCCACAAGACAGAACACAGATACGCAGTATTTT. Encoded protein: CATRQNTDTQYF. This chain links TRBV10-3 with TRBJ2-3, with D tentatively TRBD1 (5 bases). This CDR3 region has 12 residues. The germline CDR1 and CDR2 sequences are ENHRY and SYGVKD. V was cut by 10 bases and J by 2 bases, with 10 bases left in between.

The V and J genes are TRBV19 and TRBJ1-5; the D is unclear. The germline gives CDR1 LNHDA, CDR2 SQIVND (reference sequence). Deletions cut 7 bases from V and 1 base from J, with 8 bases between. The CDR3 length is 13 residues. CDR3 DNA sequence: TGTGCCAGTATTGGGCAGAGCAATCAGCCCCAGCATTTT. Translated: CASIGQSNQPQHF.

J is TRBJ1-2 and V is TRBV6-5; 9 nucleotides line up with TRBD1. V gave up 7 bases and J gave up 4 bases; unmatched junction bases: 10. The germline V gene encodes CDR1 MNHEY and CDR2 SVGAGI. The CDR3 loop spans 15 amino acids. DNA of the CDR3: TGTGCCAGCACCCTCGCCGGGACAGGGAGCTATGGCTACACCTTC. Protein product: CASTLAGTGSYGYTF.

The V gene is TRBV5-1, the J gene TRBJ2-5, with D possibly TRBD2 on 5 matching bases. The V gene's germline CDR1 is SGHRS and CDR2 YFSETQ. Trimming removed 4 bases at V and 4 bases at J, with 14 bases between. The CDR3 totals 14 residues. CDR3 bases: TGCGCCAGCAGCCCGACCCCGGGAAGAGAGACCCAGTACTTC. Its protein product is CASSPTPGRETQYF.

This clone occurred a few times. CDR3 sequence (DNA): TGTGCCAGTAGTCCCACAGGGGCCTTGAACGAGCAGTACTTC. It translates to CASSPTGALNEQYF. The V gene is TRBV19, the J gene TRBJ2-7; 7 bases match TRBD1. V lost 5 bases and J lost 5; bases outside the gene matches: 9. The CDR3 is made up of 14 amino acids. The germline V gene encodes CDR1 LNHDA and CDR2 SQIVND (reference sequence).

V is TRBV3-1 (or the pseudogene TRBV3-2) and J is TRBJ2-3; the D gene is possibly TRBD1 (6 bases). The V gene's germline CDR1 is LGHDT and CDR2 YNNKEL (reference sequence). Trimming pared 4 bases from V and 6 bases from J, leaving 11 bases between. The CDR3 extends over 13 amino acids. CDR3 DNA sequence: TGTGCCAGCAGCCTGGGGGCGTCGGATACGCAGTATTTT. It is translated as CASSLGASDTQYF.

The gene calls are TRBV11-2 and TRBJ2-2; 7 bases fit TRBD1. The CDR3 has 17 residues. Germline V gene lookup returns CDR1 SGHAT and CDR2 FQNNGV. Losses at the gene ends were 1 base for V and 0 bases for J; bases not matched to a gene: 5. CDR3 protein: CASSLVRTGANTGELFF. As DNA, the CDR3 is TGTGCCAGCAGCTTAGTTCGTACAGGGGCGAACACCGGGGAGCTGTTTTTT.

The chain combines TRBV12-3 or TRBV12-4 with TRBJ1-2; D is unresolved. V dropped 2 bases and J dropped 2 bases, with 6 bases sitting between them. This CDR3 region has 13 residues. The CDR3 spells CASSLRRNYGYTF. CDR3 DNA sequence: TGTGCCAGCAGTTTAAGGAGAAACTATGGCTACACCTTC.

The rearrangement uses TRBV5-1 and TRBJ1-4; D might be TRBD1 (5 bases). Trimming pared 6 bases from V and 8 bases from J, leaving 11 bases between. The CDR3 covers 12 residues. Germline loops: CDR1 SGHRS, CDR2 YFSETQ. The CDR3 loop reads CASTQGGEKLFF. CDR3 nucleotide sequence: TGCGCCAGCACCCAGGGAGGGGAAAAACTGTTTTTT.

This clone came up a few times. This chain links TRBV7-8 with TRBJ2-5, with D perhaps TRBD2 (5 bases). The CDR3 sequence is 14 residues long. Trimming pared 1 base from V and 5 bases from J, leaving 11 bases between. The germline CDR1 and CDR2 sequences are SGHVS and FQNEAQ. The CDR3 DNA reads as TGTGCCAGCAGCTTAGTCAGGACTGGGGAGACCCAGTACTTC. Translating gives CASSLVRTGETQYF.

CDR3 coding DNA: TGTGCCAGCTCGGGAGGGACAGCATTTAGCAATCAGCCCCAGCATTTT. It translates to CASSGGTAFSNQPQHF. V is TRBV21-1 and J is TRBJ1-5. TRBV21-1 corresponds to a pseudogene. The CDR3 extends over 16 amino acids.

This sequence joins TRBV19 and TRBJ1-3; 7 positions match TRBD1. The CDR3 consists of 16 residues. Germline-derived CDR1 and CDR2 are LNHDA and SQIVND (reference sequence). Trimming cost V 3 bases and J 6 bases; bases outside gene matches: 11. The DNA for the CDR3 is TGTGCCAGTAGTATGGTGGCGGGACAGTTCACAAACACCATATATTTT. This sequence encodes CASSMVAGQFTNTIYF.

The rearrangement joins TRBV21-1 to TRBJ1-3; the DNA was not compared with TRBD1, the D call given in the table. TRBV21-1 is a listed pseudogene. The CDR3 is 15 residues long. The CDR3 here is CASSGARQAGNTIYF. The CDR3, as DNA: TGTGCCAGCAGCGGGGCCAGACAGGCTGGAAACACCATATATTTT.

The gene calls are TRBV3-1 (or the pseudogene TRBV3-2) and TRBJ1-6; TRBD1 might be the D (5 bases). The CDR3 covers 15 residues. With 1 base removed from V and 9 bases from J, the gap between germline ends came to 13 bases. Per the germline V gene, CDR1 is LGHDT and CDR2 is YNNKEL (reference sequence). DNA of the CDR3: TGTGCCAGCAGCCAAGCGGACATGCCCCCTTCACCCCTCCACTTT. The encoded protein is CASSQADMPPSPLHF.

J is TRBJ1-1 and V is TRBV19, with D maybe TRBD1 (5 bases). Germline CDR1 reads LNHDA; CDR2 reads SQIVND (reference sequence). The CDR3 consists of 15 residues. The ends were cut back, 4 bases at V and 4 bases at J, with 16 bases in the middle. The CDR3 region has the DNA TGTGCCAGTAGTACCGCCGGTGGGGCGGTCACTGAAGCTTTCTTT. It specifies CASSTAGGAVTEAFF.

This clone has just a few counts. The CDR3 spells CASSAGTDYGYTF. The DNA of the CDR3 is TGTGCCAGCAGCGCGGGGACAGACTATGGCTACACCTTC. The chain has TRBV7-8 and TRBJ1-2; 7 bases line up with TRBD1. Germline loops: CDR1 SGHVS, CDR2 FQNEAQ. The V and J ends lost 5 bases and 3 bases, in that order; junction bases with no gene match: 3. This CDR3 has 13 amino acids.

This clone has a handful of counts. The chain is built from TRBV7-9 and TRBJ1-5; D is perhaps TRBD1 (5 bases). CDR3 length equals 16 residues. Trimming removed 1 base at V and 2 bases at J, with 12 bases between. CDR1 and CDR2 (germline): SEHNR, FQNEAQ (reference sequence). CDR3 residues: CASSLGLGEGNQPQHF. The CDR3 coding sequence is TGTGCCAGCAGCTTAGGTTTAGGGGAAGGCAATCAGCCCCAGCATTTT.

The chain uses TRBV6-5 and TRBJ1-2; possibly TRBD1 for D (5 bases). Looked up from germline, CDR1 is MNHEY and CDR2 is SVGAGI. The V and J ends lost 10 bases and 0 bases respectively, with 18 bases between them. The CDR3 is 15 amino acids. The CDR3 DNA sequence: TGTGCCACCCACGGTGGGGCCGCCGCTAACTATGGCTACACCTTC. Protein: CATHGGAAANYGYTF.

The chain uses TRBV3-1 (or the pseudogene TRBV3-2) and TRBJ2-3; the match to TRBD2 covers 8 bases. This CDR3 has 15 residues. With 2 bases clipped from V and 7 bases from J, the junction kept 8 bases outside the gene matches. CDR1 and CDR2 (germline): LGHDT, YNNKEL (reference sequence). CDR3: CASSQKLSSGNTQYF. As DNA, the CDR3 is TGTGCCAGCAGCCAAAAACTAAGTAGCGGGAATACGCAGTATTTT.

The chain combines TRBV5-1 with TRBJ1-1; D unresolved. Germline-derived CDR1 and CDR2 are SGHRS and YFSETQ. V lost 0 bases and J lost 3, with 6 bases in between. The CDR3 covers 13 residues. In DNA form, the CDR3 reads TGCGCCAGCAGCTTGGACAGATACACTGAAGCTTTCTTT. Translating gives CASSLDRYTEAFF.

This clone was seen only a few times. The gene calls are TRBV5-1 and TRBJ2-2; 7 positions agree with TRBD1. The germline CDR1 and CDR2 sequences are SGHRS and YFSETQ. The CDR3 runs to 17 residues. Germline trimming cut 4 bases from V and 1 base from J; bases unmatched to any gene: 10. The CDR3 is CASSPGTDTLNTGELFF. Here the CDR3 DNA reads TGCGCCAGCAGCCCCGGGACAGACACACTGAACACCGGGGAGCTGTTTTTT.

The chain employs TRBV5-4 and TRBJ2-7, with D tentatively TRBD1 (5 bases). This CDR3 is 16 amino acids long. Trimming took 0 bases from V and 4 from J, leaving 17 bases between them. The germline V gene encodes CDR1 SGHNT and CDR2 YYREEE (reference sequence). The CDR3 loop is CASSLGQGGGGYEQYF. CDR3 DNA: TGTGCCAGCAGCTTGGGGCAGGGCGGTGGTGGGTACGAGCAGTACTTC.

The V call is TRBV28, the J call TRBJ1-5, with TRBD1 matching over 7 bases. The J segment lost 5 bases and the V segment lost 6 bases, leaving 7 bases of the junction unmatched. The germline V gene has CDR1 MDHEN and CDR2 SYDVKM. There are 14 residues in the CDR3. CDR3 coding DNA: TGTGCCAGCAGGGGCCCGGGACAGCATCAGCCCCAGCATTTT. This gives the protein CASRGPGQHQPQHF.

The chain is built from TRBV6-6 and TRBJ1-4, with 10 bases matching TRBD1. From germline, CDR1 is MNHNY and CDR2 SVGAGI (reference sequence). V dropped 4 bases and J dropped 10; count of bases not matched to a gene: 6. This CDR3 contains 14 residues. DNA of the CDR3: TGTGCCAGCAGTTTGGGGACAGGGGAAGCAAAACTGTTTTTT. Translating gives CASSLGTGEAKLFF.

The CDR3 protein is CASSNRDRGSYEQYF. CDR3 sequence (DNA): TGTGCCAGCAGCAACCGGGACAGGGGATCCTACGAGCAGTACTTC. V usage is TRBV3-1 (or the pseudogene TRBV3-2) and J usage is TRBJ2-7; 10 nucleotides line up with TRBD1. The CDR3 length is 15 residues. V lost 5 bases, J lost 1 base, and 5 bases stayed unmatched. Germline loops: CDR1 LGHDT, CDR2 YNNKEL (reference sequence).

V gene TRBV5-1 combines with J gene TRBJ2-3; no clear D. V dropped 2 bases and J dropped 4 bases, with 5 bases sitting between them. The CDR3 runs 12 residues. Germline CDR1 is SGHRS and CDR2 is YFSETQ. For the CDR3, the DNA is TGCGCCAGCAGCTTCAAATCAGATACGCAGTATTTT. Translated, it gives CASSFKSDTQYF.